This T cell receptor (beta chain) was sequenced during a study of siplizumab effects on memory and regulatory T cells. Trimming shortened V by 7 bases and J by 4 bases, and 18 bases separated the two germline ends. The CDR3 covers 15 residues. CDR1 SGHAT and CDR2 FQNNGV come from the germline V gene. Each sample contributed 85,000 to 100,000 TCR templates to the assay. Sequencing was performed with immunoSEQ multiplex PCR; in TCRdb, only in-frame clones are kept and a portion is missing. In the table there are about 50,000 clones, approximately 84% of which are singletons. Regarding the study as a whole: Naive T cells looked more diverse than memory cells and looked like major alloresponse contributors. Of the alloreactive clones, only a minor fraction mapped to unstimulated subsets.

Notes on this clone: Its antigen is unknown.

What was sequenced was naive CD8+ T cells sorted from blood. The sequence derives from a human donor in good health. The gene calls are TRBV11-2 and TRBJ2-3; D not certain. CDR3 protein: CASNLGWGKADTQYF. CDR3 bases: TGTGCCAGCAATCTCGGGTGGGGAAAGGCAGATACGCAGTATTTT.